This T cell receptor beta chain was sequenced during a study of cytomegalovirus exposure and HLA in healthy donors. Findings and caveats of the study: Sequencing probably produced one cluster of sequence variants that were highly shared.

PCR was performed using 60 Vbeta and 13 Jbeta primers. The repertoire was sequenced with immunoSEQ multiplex PCR; TCRdb's copy has only in-frame clones and lacks some. Here the sample spans about 92,000 clones, over 70% being singletons. Points on this clone: The target antigen is unknown.

CDR3 length: 14 residues. V shed 5 bases and J 6 bases; nucleotides not matched to a gene: 4. Germline CDR1 reads SEHNR; CDR2 reads FQNEAQ (reference sequence). The specimen sequenced was PBMCs. The rearrangement uses TRBV7-9 and TRBJ2-7; TRBD2 matches at 13 bases. The source of this sequence is a girl aged 2-10 years in good health and CMV-seropositive. The CDR3 region has the DNA TGTGCCAGCAGCCCAGGGACTAGCGGGACCGAGCAGTACTTC. Its protein is CASSPGTSGTEQYF.